The clone carrying this TCR beta chain occurred a few times. The antigen is not known. MiXCR was run by TCRdb on the reads, yielding one entry per CDR3 protein. The table lists roughly 990,000 distinct CDR3 sequences, under 40% of them singletons. This specimen belongs to a study of T cell repertoires in cytomegalovirus infection. About the research overall: Public TCR beta signatures marked donors with CMV infection and the matching HLA.

Germline V gene sequence: CDR1 SGHRS, CDR2 YFSETQ. CDR3 length equals 14 residues. The V gene lost 0 bases and the J gene lost 6 bases, with 10 bases spanning the gap. The source is a human donor in good health (CMV status not recorded). Some clones in this sample may be carry-over from other donors' samples. The material was cultured CD8+ T cells from PBMCs, obtained from culture after CMV antigen stimulation. V gene TRBV5-1 combines with J gene TRBJ1-5; maybe TRBD1 (5 bases). The CDR3 DNA follows: TGCGCCAGCAGCTTGGCGGGGGGAAGTCAGCCCCAGCATTTT. It is translated as CASSLAGGSQPQHF.